A single sample is the source of the 2 T cell receptor beta chains below, sequenced in a study of shared clonotypes between healthy human individuals. The table came from immunoSEQ multiplex PCR; TCRdb's copy has only in-frame clones and leaves some out. The sample holds roughly 2 million clones, under 97% seen once. The sequenced material came from naive CD4+ T cells sorted from blood. Indicated subset: CD45RA+ positively selected. These receptor sequences come from a man between 18 and 29 years old in good health.

The V call is TRBV2, the J call TRBJ2-7; D possibly uses TRBD1 or TRBD2 (5 bases each). V lost 7 bases, J lost 2 bases, and 18 bases lay in between. This CDR3 is 15 amino acids long. Germline assignment: CDR1 SNHLY and CDR2 FYNNEI. CDR3 bases: TGTGCCAGCACCATTTCCCAATGGGGGACCTACGAGCAGTACTTC. The encoded protein is CASTISQWGTYEQYF.

This clone appeared a single time. The V gene is TRBV7-2, the J gene TRBJ2-7, with D uncertain. The V end was cut by 5 bases, the J end by 1 base, with 12 bases between. The CDR3 is 14 residues long. Germline CDR1 is SGHTA and CDR2 is FQGNSA. The CDR3 DNA is TGTGCCAGCAGCCTCCGGACGGAATCCTACGAGCAGTACTTC. Translated, it gives CASSLRTESYEQYF.